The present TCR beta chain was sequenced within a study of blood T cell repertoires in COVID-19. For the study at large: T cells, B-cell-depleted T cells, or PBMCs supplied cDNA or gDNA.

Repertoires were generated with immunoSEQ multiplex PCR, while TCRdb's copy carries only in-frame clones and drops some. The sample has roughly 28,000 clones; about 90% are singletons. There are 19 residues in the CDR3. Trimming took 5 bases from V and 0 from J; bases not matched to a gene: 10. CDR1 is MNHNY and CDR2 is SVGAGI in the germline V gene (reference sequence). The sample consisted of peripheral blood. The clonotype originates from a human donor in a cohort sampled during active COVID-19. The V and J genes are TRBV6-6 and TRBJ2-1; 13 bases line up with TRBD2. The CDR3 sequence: CASSRTLAGGRSSYNEQFF. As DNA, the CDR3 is TGTGCCAGCAGTCGGACACTAGCGGGGGGGCGGTCCTCCTACAATGAGCAGTTCTTC.